The T cell receptor beta chain under discussion was sequenced for a study of T cell responses to AZD1222 COVID-19 vaccine. Whole-study findings and limits: Once two AZD1222 doses were given, Spike-specific TCR breadth and depth went up. Repertoire collection took place solely once the T cell response had peaked.

Using immunoSEQ multiplex PCR, the repertoire was profiled, and TCRdb retains in-frame clones only, with some absent. The sample lists 130,000 or so clones, about 93% occurring once. In regard to this clone: What it binds is unknown.

The V and J ends lost 5 bases and 3 bases respectively, with 11 bases between them. The CDR3 sequence is 14 residues long. The germline V gene has CDR1 MNHEY and CDR2 SVGAGI. This chain uses TRBV6-5 with TRBJ1-5, with D hard to call. This receptor was taken from an adult in good health. Sample: peripheral blood, taken on day 0 of AZD1222 vaccination. CDR3 in DNA: TGTGCCAGCAGTCAGGCGAGGGACAATCAGCCCCAGCATTTT. Translation gives CASSQARDNQPQHF.